Below are 4 T cell receptor beta chains sequenced from a single sample in a study of shared clonotypes between healthy human individuals. It was CD45RO-negative cells, positively selected for CCR7, that made up naive CD8 cells, with terminally differentiated effector memory CD45RA+ cells excluded. Sequenced by immunoSEQ multiplex PCR; TCRdb stores in-frame clones only, minus some. In the table there are about 1,900,000 clones, about 95% of which are singletons. Material: naive CD8+ T cells sorted from blood. The origin of the receptors is a young man in good health.

The rearrangement links TRBV5-6 to TRBJ2-5; no reliable D call. Between the trimmed V and J ends, which lost 0 bases and 7 bases, there was a span of 7 bases. The CDR3 runs to 12 residues. The germline V gene encodes CDR1 SGHDT and CDR2 YYEEEE. The CDR3 loop is CASSLGSGTQYF. The CDR3 nucleotides are TGTGCCAGCAGCTTGGGTTCTGGGACCCAGTACTTC.

This chain connects TRBV5-4 to TRBJ2-2, with unresolved D. Trimming removed 1 base at V and 2 bases at J, with 6 bases between. Germline CDR1 reads SGHNT; CDR2 reads YYREEE (reference sequence). The CDR3 spans 14 residues. CDR3 region: CASSLLGNTGELFF. CDR3 nucleotides: TGTGCCAGCAGCTTGCTGGGAAACACCGGGGAGCTGTTTTTT.

The chain employs TRBV5-4 and TRBJ2-7; D possibly uses TRBD1 or TRBD2 (6 bases each). V was pared by 1 base and J by 5 bases, with 19 bases between. Germline V CDR1 and CDR2: SGHNT, YYREEE (reference sequence). The CDR3 has 16 amino acids. The CDR3 nucleotides are TGTGCCAGCAGCTTGTGGGGGGCCACAGGGATCAACGAGCAGTACTTC. This encodes CASSLWGATGINEQYF.

A note on this clone: The sample has other DNA sequences that encode this CDR3 too. The chain recombines TRBV6-5 with TRBJ1-1, with a tentative D call TRBD1 (5 bases). This CDR3 is 14 amino acids long. CDR1 is MNHEY, CDR2 SVGAGI, per germline. Trimming took 2 bases from V and 0 from J, leaving 7 bases between them. The CDR3 DNA follows: TGTGCCAGCAGTTACGAGGGGTTGAACACTGAAGCTTTCTTT. It yields the protein CASSYEGLNTEAFF.